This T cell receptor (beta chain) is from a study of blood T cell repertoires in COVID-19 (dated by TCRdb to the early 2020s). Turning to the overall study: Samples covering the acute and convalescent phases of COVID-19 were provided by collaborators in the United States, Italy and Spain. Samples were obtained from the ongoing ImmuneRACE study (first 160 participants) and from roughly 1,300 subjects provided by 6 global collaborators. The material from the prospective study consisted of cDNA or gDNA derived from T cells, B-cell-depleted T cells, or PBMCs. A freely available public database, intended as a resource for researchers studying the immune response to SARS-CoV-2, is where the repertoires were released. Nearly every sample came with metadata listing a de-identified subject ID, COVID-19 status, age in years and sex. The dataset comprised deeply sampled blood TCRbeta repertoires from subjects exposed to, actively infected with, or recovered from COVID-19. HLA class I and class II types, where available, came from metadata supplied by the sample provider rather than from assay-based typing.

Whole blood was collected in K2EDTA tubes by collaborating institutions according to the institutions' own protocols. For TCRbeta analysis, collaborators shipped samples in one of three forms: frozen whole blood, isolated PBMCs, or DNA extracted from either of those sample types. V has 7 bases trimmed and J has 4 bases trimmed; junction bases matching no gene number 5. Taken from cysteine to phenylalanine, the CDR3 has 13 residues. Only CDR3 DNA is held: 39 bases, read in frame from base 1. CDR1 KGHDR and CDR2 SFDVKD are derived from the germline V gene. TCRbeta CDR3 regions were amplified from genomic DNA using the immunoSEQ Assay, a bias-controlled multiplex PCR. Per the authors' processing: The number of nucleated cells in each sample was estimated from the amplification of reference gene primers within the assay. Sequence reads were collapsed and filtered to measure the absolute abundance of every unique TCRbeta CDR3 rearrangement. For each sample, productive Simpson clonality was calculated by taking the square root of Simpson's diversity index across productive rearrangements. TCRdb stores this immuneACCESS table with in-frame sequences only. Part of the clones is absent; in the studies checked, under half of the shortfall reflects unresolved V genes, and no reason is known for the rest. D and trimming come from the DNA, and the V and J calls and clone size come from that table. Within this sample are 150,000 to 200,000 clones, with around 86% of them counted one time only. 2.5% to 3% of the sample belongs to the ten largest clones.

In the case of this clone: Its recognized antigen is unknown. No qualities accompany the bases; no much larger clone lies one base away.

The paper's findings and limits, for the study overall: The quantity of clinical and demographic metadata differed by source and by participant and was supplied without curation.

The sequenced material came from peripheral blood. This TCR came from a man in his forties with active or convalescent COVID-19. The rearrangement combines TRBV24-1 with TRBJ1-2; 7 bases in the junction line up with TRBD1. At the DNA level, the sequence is TGTGCCACCAGCCACGGGACAGTCTATGGCTACACCTTC. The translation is CATSHGTVYGYTF.